Sequencing of this T cell receptor (beta chain) was carried out in a study of T cells in Graves' hyperthyroidism and ophthalmopathy. Study-wide results and caveats: Blood held most thyroid clonotypes expanded above 0.001 frequency.

With respect to this clonotype: Its antigen is undetermined.

Using RNA transcripts as the source, TCR beta CDR3 regions were amplified. The study used the HTBI primer set for a first-round RT-PCR of the TCR CDR3. A single record per CDR3 protein comes from TCRdb applying MiXCR to the multiplex PCR reads. This table holds about 420,000 distinct CDR3 sequences, roughly 13% found once. The CDR3 length is 19 residues. V was pared by 3 bases and J by 4 bases, with 13 bases of the junction left unmatched. Germline CDR1 and CDR2: SNHLY and FYNNEI. This sequence originates from a woman aged 18 to 35 with Graves' hyperthyroidism. The sample comprised blood. V usage is TRBV2 and J usage is TRBJ2-6, with 9 bases that match TRBD1. The CDR3 nucleotides read TGTGCCAGCAGTGATACAGGGGGCGGAAGTATTTCGGGGGCCAACGTCCTGACTTTC. Translated: CASSDTGGGSISGANVLTF.